Many counts were recorded for the clone carrying this T cell receptor beta chain. What it binds is unknown. This CDR3 is built from 12 residues. V was cut by 4 bases and J by 8 bases, with 10 bases left in between. Germline V gene sequence: CDR1 SGHRS, CDR2 YFSETQ. The data were taken from a study of T-cell reconstitution after alpha-beta-depleted transplantation in children. Study-level results: The high TCRbeta diversity at day 60 in some patients came from surviving recipient T cells and thymic progenitors. Alpha-beta T cells present about two months after transplant were reported to originate from several hundred expanded graft clones. Newly produced T cells mostly accounted for T-cell counts and diversity one year post-transplant.

The TCRbeta library incorporated unique molecular identifiers. TCRdb itself ran the PCR reads through MiXCR, one entry per CDR3 protein. The repertoire consists of hundreds of thousands of distinct CDR3 sequences, with roughly a tenth occurring once and the leading ten covering approximately 7%. The sample consisted of PBMCs, taken before TCRalphabeta/CD19-depleted stem cell transplant. The receptor's source is a boy less than two years old with acute myeloid leukemia, due to receive a stem cell transplant. This rearrangement joins TRBV5-1 to TRBJ2-1; TRBD2 might be the D (5 bases). The CDR3 is CASSGSGDEQFF. In DNA form, the CDR3 reads TGCGCCAGCAGCGGGAGTGGGGATGAGCAGTTCTTC.